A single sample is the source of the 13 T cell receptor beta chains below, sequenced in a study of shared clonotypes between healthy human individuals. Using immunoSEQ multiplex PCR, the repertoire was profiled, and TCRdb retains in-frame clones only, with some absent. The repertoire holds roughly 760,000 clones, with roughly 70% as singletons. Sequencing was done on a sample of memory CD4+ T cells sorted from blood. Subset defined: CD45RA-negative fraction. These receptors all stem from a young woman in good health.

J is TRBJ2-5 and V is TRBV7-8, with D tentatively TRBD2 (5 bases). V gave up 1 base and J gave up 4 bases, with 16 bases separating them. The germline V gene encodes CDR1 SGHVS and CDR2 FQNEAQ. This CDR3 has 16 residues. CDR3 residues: CASSLGYLSGSETQYF. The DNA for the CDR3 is TGTGCCAGCAGCTTAGGTTATCTCTCGGGATCAGAGACCCAGTACTTC.

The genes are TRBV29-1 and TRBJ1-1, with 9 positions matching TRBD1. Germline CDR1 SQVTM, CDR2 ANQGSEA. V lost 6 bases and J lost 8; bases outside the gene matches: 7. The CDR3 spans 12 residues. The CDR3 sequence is CSVIWTGAEAFF. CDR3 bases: TGCAGCGTAATTTGGACAGGGGCCGAAGCTTTCTTT.

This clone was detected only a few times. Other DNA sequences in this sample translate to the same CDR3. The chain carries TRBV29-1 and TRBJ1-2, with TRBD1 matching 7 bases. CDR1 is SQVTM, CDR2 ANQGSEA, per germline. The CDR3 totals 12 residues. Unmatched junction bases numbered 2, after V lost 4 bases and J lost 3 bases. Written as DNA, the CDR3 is TGCAGCGTTGCGGGACAGCACTATGGCTACACCTTC. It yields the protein CSVAGQHYGYTF.

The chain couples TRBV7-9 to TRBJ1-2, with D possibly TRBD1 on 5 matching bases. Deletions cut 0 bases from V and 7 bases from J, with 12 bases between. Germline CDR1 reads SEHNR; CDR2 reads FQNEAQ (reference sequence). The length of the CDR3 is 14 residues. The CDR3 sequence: CASSLAMGTGGYTF. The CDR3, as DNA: TGTGCCAGCAGCTTAGCGATGGGGACTGGTGGCTACACCTTC.

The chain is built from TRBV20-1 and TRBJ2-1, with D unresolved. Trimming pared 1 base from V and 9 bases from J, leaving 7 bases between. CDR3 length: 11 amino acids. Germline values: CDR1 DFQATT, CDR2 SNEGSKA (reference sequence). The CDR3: CSARAVGEQFF. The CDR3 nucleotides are TGCAGTGCTAGAGCTGTGGGTGAGCAGTTCTTC.

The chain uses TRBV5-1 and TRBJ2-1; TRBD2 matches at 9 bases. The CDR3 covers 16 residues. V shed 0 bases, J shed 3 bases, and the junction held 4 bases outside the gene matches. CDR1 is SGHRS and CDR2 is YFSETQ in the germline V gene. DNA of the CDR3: TGCGCCAGCAGCTTGGGCGAGACTAGCGGCTACAATGAGCAGTTCTTC. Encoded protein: CASSLGETSGYNEQFF.

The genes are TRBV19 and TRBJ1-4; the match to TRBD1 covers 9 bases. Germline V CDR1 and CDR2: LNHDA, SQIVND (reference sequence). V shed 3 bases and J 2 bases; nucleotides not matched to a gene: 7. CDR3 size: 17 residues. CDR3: CASSIPTGGHTNEKLFF. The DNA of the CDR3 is TGTGCCAGTAGTATTCCGACAGGGGGACACACTAATGAAAAACTGTTTTTT.

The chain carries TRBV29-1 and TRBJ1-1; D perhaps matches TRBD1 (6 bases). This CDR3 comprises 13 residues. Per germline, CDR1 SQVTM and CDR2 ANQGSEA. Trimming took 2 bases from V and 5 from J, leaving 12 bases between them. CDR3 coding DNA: TGCAGCGTTGAAATACAGGGAGAAACTGAAGCTTTCTTT. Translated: CSVEIQGETEAFF.

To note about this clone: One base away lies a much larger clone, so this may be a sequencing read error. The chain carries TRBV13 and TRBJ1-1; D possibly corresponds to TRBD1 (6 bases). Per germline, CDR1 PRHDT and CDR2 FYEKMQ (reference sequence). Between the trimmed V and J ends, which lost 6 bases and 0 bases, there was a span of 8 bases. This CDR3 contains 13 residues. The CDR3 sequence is CASRGQLNTEAFF. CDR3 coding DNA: TGTGCCAGCAGAGGACAGTTGAACACTGAAGCTTTCTTT.

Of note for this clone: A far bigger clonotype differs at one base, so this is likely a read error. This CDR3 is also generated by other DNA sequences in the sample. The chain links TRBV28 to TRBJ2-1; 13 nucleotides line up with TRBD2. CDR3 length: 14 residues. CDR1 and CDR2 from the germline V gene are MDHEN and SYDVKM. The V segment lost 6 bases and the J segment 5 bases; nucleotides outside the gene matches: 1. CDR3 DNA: TGTGCCAGCAGGGGACTAGCGGGACACAATGAGCAGTTCTTC. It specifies CASRGLAGHNEQFF.

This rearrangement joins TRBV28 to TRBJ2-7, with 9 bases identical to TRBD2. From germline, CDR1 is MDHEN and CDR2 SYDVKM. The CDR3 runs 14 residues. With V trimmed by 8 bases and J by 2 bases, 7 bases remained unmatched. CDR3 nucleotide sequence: TGTGCCAGCCGGGGAGCGGGAGGTACCTACGAGCAGTACTTC. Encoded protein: CASRGAGGTYEQYF.

The CDR3 loop is CASSQSGSYEQYF. CDR3 coding DNA: TGCGCCAGCAGTCAGAGCGGGAGTTACGAGCAGTACTTC. The chain carries TRBV10-1 and TRBJ2-7, with TRBD2 matching over 8 bases. This CDR3 region has 13 residues. CDR1 is WNHNN and CDR2 is SYGVQD in the germline V gene (reference sequence). V was pared by 5 bases and J by 4 bases, with 4 bases of the junction left unmatched.

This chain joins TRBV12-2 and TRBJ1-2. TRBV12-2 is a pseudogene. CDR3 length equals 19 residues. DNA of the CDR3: TGTGCAAGTCGCTTAGGTCATTTCGGGACCCGGGTCCGTGCCTATGGCTACACCTTC. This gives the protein CASRLGHFGTRVRAYGYTF.